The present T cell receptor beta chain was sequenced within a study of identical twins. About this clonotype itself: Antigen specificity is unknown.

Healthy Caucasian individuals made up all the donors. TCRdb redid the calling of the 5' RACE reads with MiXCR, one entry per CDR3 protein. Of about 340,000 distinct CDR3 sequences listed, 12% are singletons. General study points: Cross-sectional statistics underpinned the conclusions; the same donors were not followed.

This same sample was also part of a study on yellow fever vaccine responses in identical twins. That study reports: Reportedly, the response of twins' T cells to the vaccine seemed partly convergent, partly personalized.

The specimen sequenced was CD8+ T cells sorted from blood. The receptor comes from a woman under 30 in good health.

As DNA, the CDR3 is TGTGCCAGCAGCTTAGTGTCTGGTAACTACGAGCAGTACTTC. Translated, it gives CASSLVSGNYEQYF. The chain has TRBV7-6 and TRBJ2-7; no clear D gene. This CDR3 has 14 residues. In germline, CDR1 is SGHVS, CDR2 FNYEAQ. V was cut by 1 base and J by 3 bases, with 10 bases left in between.